The 10 T cell receptor beta chains below were found in one sample sequenced in a study of shared clonotypes between healthy human individuals. The assay was immunoSEQ multiplex PCR, and TCRdb's table has in-frame clones only and misses some. The sample contains about 1.1 million clones, approximately 77% of which appear only once. Sequenced material: memory CD4+ T cells from PBMCs. Noted subset: CD45RA-negative fraction. The source of these receptors is a man aged 18-30 years in good health. Some clones in this sample may be carry-over from other donors' samples.

This clone has just a few counts. The CDR3 nucleotides are TGTGCCAGCAGTTACGGTCCATGGGAGACCCAGTACTTC. Translated, it gives CASSYGPWETQYF. The J gene is TRBJ2-5, the V gene TRBV6-5, with D unclear. The CDR3 spans 13 residues. V was trimmed by 2 bases and J by 5 bases, leaving 9 bases between them. Germline V gene data show CDR1 as MNHEY and CDR2 as SVGAGI.

This sequence joins TRBV2 and TRBJ1-2; D unclear. This CDR3 comprises 13 residues. Trimming shortened V by 7 bases and J by 3 bases, and 12 bases separated the two germline ends. Germline CDR1 reads SNHLY; CDR2 reads FYNNEI. CDR3 nucleotide sequence: TGTGCCAGCAAAAGGTCCGGATACTATGGCTACACCTTC. Amino acid sequence: CASKRSGYYGYTF.

The rearrangement joins TRBV28 to TRBJ2-1; no reliable D call. The CDR3 is 11 amino acids. Trimming removed 6 bases at V and 8 bases at J, with 8 bases between. Per the germline V gene, CDR1 is MDHEN and CDR2 is SYDVKM. The CDR3 nucleotides read TGTGCCAGCAGGTCGGTTTATGAGCAGTTCTTC. It yields the protein CASRSVYEQFF.

This chain joins TRBV28 and TRBJ1-1, with 8 bases lining up with TRBD1. V was pared by 4 bases and J by 7 bases, with 8 bases of the junction left unmatched. This CDR3 is 14 amino acids long. Germline CDR1 reads MDHEN; CDR2 reads SYDVKM. In DNA, the CDR3 is TGTGCCAGCAGTTCCGGACAGGGCGTTGGTGAAGCTTTCTTT. Amino acids: CASSSGQGVGEAFF.

The sample holds a few counts of this clone. The rearrangement uses TRBV4-1 and TRBJ1-1; maybe TRBD1 (6 bases). The germline CDR1 and CDR2 sequences are MGHRA and YSYEKL. Trimming shortened V by 5 bases and J by 8 bases, and 24 bases separated the two germline ends. This CDR3 has 16 amino acids. Here the CDR3 reads CASSSREQGPGGEAFF. The DNA for the CDR3 is TGCGCCAGCAGCTCGAGGGAGCAGGGGCCGGGGGGAGAAGCTTTCTTT.

A note on this clone: A clone one base away is much larger, so this may be a read error. The chain is built from TRBV5-6 and TRBJ2-7; D is uncertain. The V end lost 4 bases, the J end lost 3 bases, and 5 bases lay between the germline ends. This CDR3 has 11 residues. In germline, CDR1 is SGHDT, CDR2 YYEEEE. DNA of the CDR3: TGTGCCAGCAGCACCTACTACGAGCAGTACTTC. This codes for CASSTYYEQYF. Complete variable domain (other parts from reference TRBV5-6 and TRBJ2-7): DAGVTQSPTHLIKTRGQQVTLRCSPKSGHDTVSWYQQALGQGPQFIFQYYEEEERQRGNFPDRFSGHQFPNYSSELNVNALLLGDSALYLCASSTYYEQYFGPGTRLTVT.

The V and J genes are TRBV27 and TRBJ1-2, with a tentative D call TRBD1 (5 bases). This CDR3 has 13 residues. CDR1 MNHEY and CDR2 SMNVEV come from the germline V gene (reference sequence). Trimming removed 3 bases from V and 4 bases from J, with 9 bases in between. The DNA of the CDR3 is TGTGCCAGCAGTTTCGGGGGAGCCTATGGCTACACCTTC. It encodes CASSFGGAYGYTF.

V and J are TRBV9 and TRBJ2-3; no clear D. CDR3 size: 16 residues. The germline V gene encodes CDR1 SGDLS and CDR2 YYNGEE. V lost 0 bases and J lost 1, with 12 bases in between. CDR3 region: CASSVVGRVGTDTQYF. The DNA for the CDR3 is TGTGCCAGCAGCGTAGTGGGCCGCGTCGGCACAGATACGCAGTATTTT.

The genes are TRBV15 and TRBJ2-1, with D possibly matching TRBD2 (6 bases). With 5 bases removed from V and 0 bases from J, the gap between germline ends came to 17 bases. In germline, CDR1 is LNHNV, CDR2 YYDKDF (reference sequence). CDR3 length equals 17 residues. For the CDR3, the DNA is TGTGCCACCAGCGCCCTAGGGAGGTCCAGCTCCTACAATGAGCAGTTCTTC. As protein: CATSALGRSSSYNEQFF.

The CDR3 DNA follows: TGTGCCAGCAGCGTAGCCCCTGGGACTAGCGGGAGTGGTAGGGACAATGAGCAGTTCTTC. It codes for CASSVAPGTSGSGRDNEQFF. The chain carries TRBV9 and TRBJ2-1, with 14 bases identical to TRBD2. CDR1 is SGDLS, CDR2 YYNGEE, per germline. Losses at the gene ends were 0 bases for V and 5 bases for J; bases not matched to a gene: 13. This CDR3 has 20 residues.